The 5 T cell receptor beta chains reported below all come from one sample, sequenced in a study of vaccination and CD4 T cells after COVID-19. Specified treatment: roughly 11-day PBMC culture with coronavirus spike peptide pools or control peptides (ViraFEST assay). These receptors lack a known antigen. The Oncomine TCR Beta short-read assay was what sequenced the DNA obtained from cultured CD4+ T cells. TCRdb fed the PCR reads into MiXCR, producing one record per CDR3 protein. Of approximately 20,000 distinct CDR3 sequences detected, about 71% appear once; the ten largest clones hold less than 6%. Sequencing input: CD4+ T cells from blood, cultured in vitro. The receptors shown here come from a human donor who had recovered from COVID-19.

The V gene is TRBV14, the J gene TRBJ2-2; no clear D gene. Germline V CDR1 and CDR2: SGHDN, FVKESK. The CDR3 sequence is 14 residues long. V lost 0 bases to trimming and J lost 7 bases, with 9 bases between them. CDR3 loop: CASSQDRRYGELFF. The DNA for the CDR3 is TGTGCCAGCAGCCAAGACCGGCGGTACGGGGAGCTGTTTTTT.

The V call is TRBV2, the J call TRBJ2-4; D unresolved. The CDR3 has 13 amino acids. The germline CDR1 and CDR2 sequences are SNHLY and FYNNEI. V lost 5 bases to trimming and J lost 10 bases, with 15 bases between them. The CDR3 DNA is TGTGCCAGCAGTCCTCCGTTGGCTGTAATTCAGTACTTC. Amino acid sequence: CASSPPLAVIQYF.

The chain recombines TRBV20-1 with TRBJ2-3; the D gene is possibly TRBD2 (5 bases). The CDR3 extends over 15 amino acids. The germline gives CDR1 DFQATT, CDR2 SNEGSKA (reference sequence). Trimming shortened V by 2 bases and J by 0 bases, and 12 bases separated the two germline ends. The CDR3 DNA follows: TGCAGTGCTAGAACAATCAGGACTAGCACAGATACGCAGTATTTT. Residues: CSARTIRTSTDTQYF.

This chain's CDR3 is CATSRDRSEKFF. The CDR3 bases are TGTGCCACCAGCAGAGATCGAAGCGAGAAGTTCTTC. The V and J genes are TRBV15 and TRBJ2-1; D uncertain. CDR1 and CDR2 from the germline V gene are LNHNV and YYDKDF (reference sequence). CDR3 length: 12 amino acids. V lost 0 bases and J lost 14, with 11 bases in between.

This clonotype has only a few counts. The chain links TRBV25-1 to TRBJ1-1, with TRBD1 matching over 9 bases. V was clipped by 8 bases and J by 7 bases; unmatched bases: 11. Per germline, CDR1 MGHDK and CDR2 SYGVNS. This CDR3 has 14 amino acids. The CDR3 region is CASQPGQGFGEAFF. The CDR3 bases are TGTGCCAGCCAACCGGGACAGGGATTCGGTGAAGCTTTCTTT.